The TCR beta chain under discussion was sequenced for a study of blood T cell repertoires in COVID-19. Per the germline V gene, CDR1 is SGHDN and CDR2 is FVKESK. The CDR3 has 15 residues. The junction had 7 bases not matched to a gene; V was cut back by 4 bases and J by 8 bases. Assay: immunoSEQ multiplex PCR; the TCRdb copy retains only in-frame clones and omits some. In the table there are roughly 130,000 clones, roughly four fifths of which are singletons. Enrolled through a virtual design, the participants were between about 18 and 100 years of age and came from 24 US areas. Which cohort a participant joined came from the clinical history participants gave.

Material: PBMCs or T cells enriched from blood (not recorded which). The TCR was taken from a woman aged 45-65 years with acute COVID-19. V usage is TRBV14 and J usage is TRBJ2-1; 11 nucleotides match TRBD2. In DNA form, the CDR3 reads TGTGCCAGCAGCCTACTAGCGGGAGTGTTCGATGAGCAGTTCTTC. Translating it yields CASSLLAGVFDEQFF.